The rows below give T cell receptor beta chains drawn from one sample of a study of T cell responses to AZD1222 COVID-19 vaccine. Sequenced by immunoSEQ multiplex PCR; TCRdb stores in-frame clones only, minus some. Counted here are 80,000 to 100,000 clones, roughly nine tenths occurring once; the ten biggest clones make up 2.8%. Here the sequenced sample was peripheral blood, taken on day 0 of MenACWY control vaccination. The source of these receptors is an adult in good health. The CDR3 runs from the conserved cysteine through the conserved F or W. The order of the fields is D gene, J gene, clone size, V gene, CDR3 protein, CDR3 DNA. A D gene is named only where the DNA matches it firmly. Size is stated for part of the rows, as once, few or many counts, or as a class when the clone is expanded.

>.|TRBJ2-2|.|TRBV25-1
CASSELGGSGELFF
TGTGCCAGCAGTGAATTGGGGGGATCCGGGGAGCTGTTTTTT
>.|TRBJ1-5|.|TRBV18
CASSQGVSNQPQHF
TGTGCCAGCTCACAAGGCGTTAGCAATCAGCCCCAGCATTTT
>.|TRBJ1-2|.|TRBV5-1
CASSLAGTSGYTF
TGCGCCAGCAGCTTAGCCGGGACATCTGGCTACACCTTC
>TRBD1|TRBJ1-2|.|TRBV5-4
CASSSDRVNNYGYTF
TGTGCCAGCAGCTCCGACAGGGTCAACAACTATGGCTACACCTTC
>.|TRBJ1-1|.|TRBV4-3
CASSTRERAFF
TGCGCCAGCAGCACCCGGGAGCGAGCTTTCTTT
>.|TRBJ1-2|.|TRBV6-1
CASSPRGNYGYTF
TGTGCCAGCAGTCCGCGGGGTAACTATGGCTACACCTTC
>TRBD1|TRBJ1-3|once|TRBV23-1
CASRTPGQGFLAGNTIYF
TGCGCCAGCAGGACGCCGGGACAGGGGTTTTTGGCTGGAAACACCATATATTTT
>.|TRBJ2-2|.|TRBV4-3
CASSQDAAVLNTGELFF
TGCGCCAGCAGCCAAGATGCTGCAGTATTGAACACCGGGGAGCTGTTTTTT
>TRBD1|TRBJ1-5|.|TRBV4-3
CASSPGTGHRNQPQHF
TGCGCCAGCAGTCCCGGGACAGGGCACCGCAATCAGCCCCAGCATTTT
>TRBD1|TRBJ2-1|.|TRBV19
CASSMTGAEQFF
TGTGCCAGTAGTATGACAGGGGCTGAGCAGTTCTTC
>.|TRBJ1-1|once|TRBV21-1
CASSEKNTEAFF
TGTGCCAGCAGCGAAAAGAACACTGAAGCTTTCTTT
>.|TRBJ2-7|.|TRBV7-9
CASSLSGSHEQYF
TGTGCCAGCAGTTTAAGTGGATCCCACGAGCAGTACTTC
>TRBD1|TRBJ1-5|.|TRBV5-6
CASSVGQGSNQPQHF
TGTGCCAGCAGCGTAGGACAGGGGAGCAATCAGCCCCAGCATTTT
>TRBD1|TRBJ1-1|.|TRBV19
CASRRDRVNTEAFF
TGTGCCAGCCGCCGGGACAGGGTGAACACTGAAGCTTTCTTT
>.|TRBJ1-1|.|TRBV7-9
CASSRRGPDTEAFF
TGTGCCAGCAGCCGCCGGGGCCCGGACACTGAAGCTTTCTTT
>.|TRBJ2-2|few|TRBV6-5
CASSRRTANTGELFF
TGTGCCAGCAGTCGAAGGACAGCGAACACCGGGGAGCTGTTTTTT
>TRBD2|TRBJ2-7|.|TRBV7-2
CASSLIGGGAAYEQYF
TGTGCCAGCAGCTTAATAGGCGGGGGGGCCGCGTACGAGCAGTACTTC
>TRBD2|TRBJ2-3|once|TRBV27
CASSSRLAGAPSTDTQYF
TGTGCCAGCAGTTCCCGACTAGCGGGGGCCCCTAGCACAGATACGCAGTATTTT
>TRBD2|TRBJ2-1|.|TRBV5-1
CASSGTSGGAYNEQFF
TGCGCCAGCAGCGGCACTAGCGGGGGGGCCTACAATGAGCAGTTCTTC
>.|TRBJ1-5|.|TRBV13
CASSQGYNQPQHF
TGTGCCAGCAGCCAGGGTTATAATCAGCCCCAGCATTTT
>.|TRBJ1-2|.|TRBV18
CASSPDSRLGGYGYTF
TGTGCCAGCTCACCGGACAGCCGCCTAGGGGGCTATGGCTACACCTTC
>.|TRBJ2-7|.|TRBV6-5
CASSRGRGLSYEQYF
TGTGCCAGCAGCCGAGGGCGGGGGCTATCCTACGAGCAGTACTTC
>TRBD1|TRBJ1-5|.|TRBV15
CATSGDSQGQPQHF
TGTGCCACCAGCGGGGACAGTCAGGGCCAGCCCCAGCATTTT
>TRBD2|TRBJ2-7|.|TRBV3-1/TRBV3-2
CASSQGWGLAPTYEQYF
TGTGCCAGCAGCCAAGGATGGGGACTAGCCCCCACCTACGAGCAGTACTTC
>.|TRBJ2-7|.|TRBV5-1
CASSLELEGFYRREQYF
TGCGCCAGCAGCTTGGAGTTGGAAGGATTTTACCGTCGCGAGCAGTACTTC